The rows below give T cell receptor beta chains drawn from one sample of a study of shared clonotypes between healthy human individuals. Sequencing used immunoSEQ multiplex PCR; TCRdb keeps in-frame clones, though not all of them. The table has millions of clones, roughly 91% seen once. Sample: naive CD8+ T cells from PBMCs. These receptors were obtained from a man between 18 and 35 years old in good health. Some clones in this sample may be carry-over from other donors' samples. Each CDR3 is given with its conserved first and last residue. The order of the fields is CDR3 protein, CDR3 DNA, CDR3 length, V gene, D gene, clone size, J gene. D genes are given only for firm matches. Only part of the rows carry a size: once, few, many, or a class if the clone is expanded.

cdr3_aa: CASSLVEATQQYF; cdr3_nt: TGCGCCAGCAGCTTGGTAGAAGCGACCCAGCAGTACTTC; cdr3_length: 13; v_call: TRBV5-1; d_call: -; clone_size: -; j_call: TRBJ2-7
cdr3_aa: CASSPIAGGGETQYF; cdr3_nt: TGTGCCAGCAGTCCGATAGCGGGAGGCGGGGAGACCCAGTACTTC; cdr3_length: 15; v_call: TRBV28; d_call: TRBD2; clone_size: -; j_call: TRBJ2-5
cdr3_aa: CASSQERGLYNEQFF; cdr3_nt: TGCGCCAGCAGCCAAGAACGGGGTCTCTACAATGAGCAGTTCTTC; cdr3_length: 15; v_call: TRBV4-3; d_call: -; clone_size: -; j_call: TRBJ2-1
cdr3_aa: CASNQGGTQYF; cdr3_nt: TGTGCCAGCAATCAAGGGGGTACGCAGTATTTT; cdr3_length: 11; v_call: TRBV25-1; d_call: -; clone_size: -; j_call: TRBJ2-3
cdr3_aa: CASSVEQGIEKLFF; cdr3_nt: TGTGCCAGCAGCGTAGAACAGGGGATTGAAAAACTGTTTTTT; cdr3_length: 14; v_call: TRBV9; d_call: TRBD1; clone_size: -; j_call: TRBJ1-4
cdr3_aa: CASTLGHYSTDTQYF; cdr3_nt: TGTGCCAGCACCCTCGGTCATTATAGCACAGATACGCAGTATTTT; cdr3_length: 15; v_call: TRBV7-8; d_call: -; clone_size: -; j_call: TRBJ2-3
cdr3_aa: CSVRRTSGRNNEQFF; cdr3_nt: TGCAGCGTCCGCCGGACTAGCGGGAGAAACAATGAGCAGTTCTTC; cdr3_length: 15; v_call: TRBV29-1; d_call: TRBD2; clone_size: -; j_call: TRBJ2-1
cdr3_aa: CASSPQGAVEQYF; cdr3_nt: TGTGCCAGCAGTCCACAGGGGGCGGTCGAGCAGTACTTC; cdr3_length: 13; v_call: TRBV27; d_call: TRBD1; clone_size: -; j_call: TRBJ2-7
cdr3_aa: CASSPNEGGMGDTQYF; cdr3_nt: TGTGCCAGCAGCCCTAATGAAGGGGGAATGGGAGATACGCAGTATTTT; cdr3_length: 16; v_call: TRBV11-1; d_call: -; clone_size: -; j_call: TRBJ2-3
cdr3_aa: CAIKSDGGFNEKLFF; cdr3_nt: TGTGCCATCAAGAGTGACGGAGGGTTTAATGAAAAACTGTTTTTT; cdr3_length: 15; v_call: TRBV10-3; d_call: -; clone_size: -; j_call: TRBJ1-4
cdr3_aa: CASSSRLGPYNEQFF; cdr3_nt: TGTGCCAGCAGCTCCCGACTAGGGCCCTACAATGAGCAGTTCTTC; cdr3_length: 15; v_call: TRBV7-6; d_call: -; clone_size: -; j_call: TRBJ2-1
cdr3_aa: CASSMAVATEAFF; cdr3_nt: TGTGCCAGTAGTATGGCTGTAGCCACTGAAGCTTTCTTT; cdr3_length: 13; v_call: TRBV19; d_call: -; clone_size: -; j_call: TRBJ1-1
cdr3_aa: CAWSVRPGSYEQYF; cdr3_nt: TGTGCCTGGAGTGTACGCCCGGGCAGCTACGAGCAGTACTTC; cdr3_length: 14; v_call: TRBV30; d_call: -; clone_size: -; j_call: TRBJ2-7
cdr3_aa: CASSFLSGQGEQYF; cdr3_nt: TGTGCCAGCAGCTTCCTATCGGGGCAGGGGGAGCAGTACTTC; cdr3_length: 14; v_call: TRBV7-9; d_call: -; clone_size: -; j_call: TRBJ2-7
cdr3_aa: CASGLTAVGYTF; cdr3_nt: TGTGCTAGTGGTTTGACTGCCGTTGGCTACACCTTC; cdr3_length: 12; v_call: TRBV12-5; d_call: -; clone_size: -; j_call: TRBJ1-2
cdr3_aa: CASSVVGSHSYNEQFF; cdr3_nt: TGTGCCAGCAGCGTAGTCGGTAGCCACTCCTACAATGAGCAGTTCTTC; cdr3_length: 16; v_call: TRBV9; d_call: -; clone_size: once; j_call: TRBJ2-1
cdr3_aa: CASSERQGPNYGYTF; cdr3_nt: TGTGCCAGCAGTGAGAGACAGGGTCCTAACTATGGCTACACCTTC; cdr3_length: 15; v_call: TRBV2; d_call: TRBD1; clone_size: -; j_call: TRBJ1-2
cdr3_aa: CASSTGRDAKNIQYF; cdr3_nt: TGTGCCAGCAGCACCGGGAGGGACGCCAAAAACATTCAGTACTTC; cdr3_length: 15; v_call: TRBV7-2; d_call: TRBD2; clone_size: -; j_call: TRBJ2-4